This T cell receptor beta chain stems from a study of T cell changes during pregnancy in multiple sclerosis (dated by TCRdb to the late 2010s). Describing the broader study: The study examined how the T cell repertoire changed over the course of pregnancy in women with multiple sclerosis.

On this clone: Its antigen remains unidentified. Qualities for individual bases were not recorded, and no much larger clone is one base off.

CDR1 LNHNV and CDR2 YYDKDF are derived from the germline V gene (reference sequence). The CDR3 spans 13 residues, from the cysteine through the phenylalanine. Of the read, only the CDR3 DNA is kept; its 39 bases are in frame from base 1. Relative to germline, V is 5 bases shorter and J is 2 bases shorter, with 6 bases between their ends. The method was the immunoSEQ multiplex PCR assay. TCRdb took over this immuneACCESS table, retaining in-frame rearrangements with V and J assigned. Such tables are incomplete; in checked studies, under half of the missing clones stem from an unresolved V gene, and the remainder is unexplained. The sample table holds some 30,000 clones, of which approximately 90% were seen once. Of the sample, roughly 7.9% falls within the top ten clones.

The rearranged chain carries TRBV15 and TRBJ2-2, with no confidently assigned D gene. Here the sequenced sample was CD8+ T cells from peripheral blood mononuclear cells, taken before pregnancy. The clonotype was recovered from a female donor with multiple sclerosis, enrolled in a pregnancy study. The DNA sequence reads TGTGCCACCAGCCTAACTAACACCGGGGAGCTGTTTTTT. Translated, this gives CATSLTNTGELFF.